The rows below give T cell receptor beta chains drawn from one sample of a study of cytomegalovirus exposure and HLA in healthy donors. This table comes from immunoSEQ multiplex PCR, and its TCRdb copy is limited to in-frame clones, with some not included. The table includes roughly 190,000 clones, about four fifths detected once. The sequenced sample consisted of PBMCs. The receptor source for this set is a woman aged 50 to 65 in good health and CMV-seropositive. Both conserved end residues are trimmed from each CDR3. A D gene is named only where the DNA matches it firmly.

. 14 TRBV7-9 ASSLKRGASYNEQF
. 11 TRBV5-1 ASMRDTHNEQF
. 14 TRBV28 ASSTSTGRANSPLH
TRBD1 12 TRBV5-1 ASSLLDRVETQY
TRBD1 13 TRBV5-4 ASSLSSGTAYRYT
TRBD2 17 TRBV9 ASSVGSSGAESSYNEQF
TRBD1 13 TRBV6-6 ASSPGRGLIQPQH
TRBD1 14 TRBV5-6 ASSTPLGTANSPLH
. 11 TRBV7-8 ASSLEQSSPLH
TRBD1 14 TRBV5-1 ASSPLPGQLTDTQY
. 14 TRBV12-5 ASGLVSDRLNTEAF
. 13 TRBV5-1 ASSRGSSRDYGYT
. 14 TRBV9 ASSVGARGSGNTIY
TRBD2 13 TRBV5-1 ASSFGAGGGETQY
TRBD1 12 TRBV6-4 ASSSGQGSPEAF